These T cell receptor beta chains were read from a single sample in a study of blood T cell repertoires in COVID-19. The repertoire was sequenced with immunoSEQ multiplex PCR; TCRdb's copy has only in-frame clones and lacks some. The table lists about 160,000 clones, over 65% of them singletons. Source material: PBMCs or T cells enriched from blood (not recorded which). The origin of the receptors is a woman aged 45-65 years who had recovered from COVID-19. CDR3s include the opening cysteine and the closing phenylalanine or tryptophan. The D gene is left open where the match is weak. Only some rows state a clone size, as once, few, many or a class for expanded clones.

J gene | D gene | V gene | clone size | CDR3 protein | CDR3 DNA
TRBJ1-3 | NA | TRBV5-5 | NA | CASSLEGRVLNTIYF | TGTGCCAGCAGCTTGGAGGGCAGGGTCTTAAACACCATATATTTT
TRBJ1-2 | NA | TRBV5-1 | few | CASSGNNREGYTF | TGCGCCAGCAGCGGGAACAACAGGGAAGGCTACACCTTC
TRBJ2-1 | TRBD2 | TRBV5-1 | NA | CASSYPRGGGGDEQFF | TGCGCCAGCAGCTACCCGCGGGGGGGCGGCGGCGATGAGCAGTTCTTC
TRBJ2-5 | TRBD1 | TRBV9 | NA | CASSVDRGQGETQYF | TGTGCCAGCAGCGTAGATCGGGGACAGGGGGAGACCCAGTACTTC
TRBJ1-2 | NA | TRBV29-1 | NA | CSVEERAGGAFYGYTF | TGCAGCGTTGAAGAGAGGGCGGGAGGGGCTTTCTATGGCTACACCTTC
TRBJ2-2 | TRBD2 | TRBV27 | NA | CASSLGASGDTGELFF | TGTGCCAGCAGTTTAGGGGCTAGCGGGGACACCGGGGAGCTGTTTTTT
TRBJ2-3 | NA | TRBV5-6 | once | CASSSPGLTDTQYF | TGTGCCAGCAGCTCTCCGGGACTCACAGATACGCAGTATTTT
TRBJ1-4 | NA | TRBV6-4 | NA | CASRRDTSTNEKLFF | TGTGCCAGCAGACGGGACACCTCAACTAATGAAAAACTGTTTTTT
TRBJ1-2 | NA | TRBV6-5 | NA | CASSIRRDNYGYTF | TGTGCCAGCAGCATCAGGCGGGACAACTATGGCTACACCTTC
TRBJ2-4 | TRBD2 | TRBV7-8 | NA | CASSPTNLAGGSIQYF | TGTGCCAGCAGCCCGACAAATCTAGCGGGGGGGTCCATTCAGTACTTC
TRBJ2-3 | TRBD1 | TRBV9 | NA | CASARTGGTDTQYF | TGTGCCAGCGCCCGGACAGGGGGAACAGATACGCAGTATTTT
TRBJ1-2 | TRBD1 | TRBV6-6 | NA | CASSYSGTGGYGYTF | TGTGCCAGCAGTTACTCCGGGACAGGGGGCTATGGCTACACCTTC
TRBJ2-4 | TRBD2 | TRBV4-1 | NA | CASSQDPGGGKNIQYF | TGCGCCAGCAGCCAAGATCCGGGGGGAGGCAAAAACATTCAGTACTTC
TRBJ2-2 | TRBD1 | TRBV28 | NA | CASSFTRGLTGELFF | TGTGCCAGCAGTTTTACGAGGGGGCTAACCGGGGAGCTGTTTTTT
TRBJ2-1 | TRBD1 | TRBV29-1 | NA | CSVTPGQGGEQFF | TGCAGCGTTACCCCCGGACAGGGGGGTGAGCAGTTCTTC
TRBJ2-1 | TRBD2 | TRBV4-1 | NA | CASSHSSGSYNEQFF | TGCGCCAGCAGCCACAGTAGCGGGTCCTACAATGAGCAGTTCTTC
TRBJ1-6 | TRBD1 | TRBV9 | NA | CASSEGASNSPLHF | TGTGCCAGCAGCGAGGGGGCCTCGAATTCACCCCTCCACTTT
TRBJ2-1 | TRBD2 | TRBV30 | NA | CAWSTPGLAGPRDEQFF | TGTGCCTGGAGTACTCCGGGACTAGCGGGACCCCGGGATGAGCAGTTCTTC
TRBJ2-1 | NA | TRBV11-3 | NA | CASSLDTESSYNEQFF | TGTGCCAGCAGCTTAGACACAGAAAGCTCCTACAATGAGCAGTTCTTC
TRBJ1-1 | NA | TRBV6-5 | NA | CASRIQPGGTEAFF | TGTGCCAGCAGGATCCAGCCCGGAGGCACTGAAGCTTTCTTT
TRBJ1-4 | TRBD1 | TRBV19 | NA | CASSPGQGRFGEKLFF | TGTGCCAGTAGTCCCGGACAGGGGAGATTCGGTGAAAAACTGTTTTTT
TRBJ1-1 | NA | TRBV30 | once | CAWTPRVEAFF | TGTGCCTGGACCCCCAGGGTAGAAGCTTTCTTT
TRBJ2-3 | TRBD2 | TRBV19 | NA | CASSPSGGADTQYF | TGTGCCAGTAGTCCTAGCGGGGGCGCAGATACGCAGTATTTT
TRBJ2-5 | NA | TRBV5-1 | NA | CASQVRKETQYF | TGCGCCAGCCAGGTGAGAAAAGAGACCCAGTACTTC
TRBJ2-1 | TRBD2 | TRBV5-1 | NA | CASSLTVGTTSLRDEQFF | TGCGCCAGCAGCCTCACTGTGGGGACTACCTCTCTTCGGGATGAGCAGTTCTTC
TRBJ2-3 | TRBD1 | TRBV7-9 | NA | CASSLAAKFGDRSTDTQYF | TGTGCCAGCAGCTTAGCGGCGAAGTTCGGGGACAGAAGCACAGATACGCAGTATTTT
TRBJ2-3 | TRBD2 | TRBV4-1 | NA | CASSRGPGGADTQYF | TGCGCCAGCAGCCGGGGACCGGGGGGGGCAGATACGCAGTATTTT
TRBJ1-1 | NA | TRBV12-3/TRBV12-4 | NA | CASRSPRGTEAFF | TGTGCCAGCAGGAGTCCCAGGGGAACTGAAGCTTTCTTT
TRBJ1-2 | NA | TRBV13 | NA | CASSLYPPEGGTGYTF | TGTGCCAGCAGCTTATACCCCCCTGAAGGAGGGACGGGCTACACCTTC
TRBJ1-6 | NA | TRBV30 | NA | CAWSVLGGYGSPLHF | TGTGCCTGGAGTGTACTTGGGGGCTACGGTTCACCCCTCCACTTT
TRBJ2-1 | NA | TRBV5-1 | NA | CASSVQGVDNEQFF | TGCGCCAGCAGCGTACAGGGTGTTGACAATGAGCAGTTCTTC
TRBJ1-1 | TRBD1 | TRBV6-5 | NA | CASSYYYDRAQAFF | TGTGCCAGCAGTTACTATTATGACAGGGCGCAAGCTTTCTTT
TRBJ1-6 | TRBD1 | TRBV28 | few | CASRRQGPSNSPLHF | TGTGCCAGCAGACGACAGGGTCCTTCTAATTCACCCCTCCACTTT
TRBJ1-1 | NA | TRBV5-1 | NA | CASSLVGQTNTEAFF | TGCGCCAGCAGCTTGGTAGGACAGACGAACACTGAAGCTTTCTTT
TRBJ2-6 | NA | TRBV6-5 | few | CASRTGGSGANVLTF | TGTGCCAGCAGGACAGGTGGTAGTGGGGCCAACGTCCTGACTTTC
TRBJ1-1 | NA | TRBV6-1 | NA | CASSEGGRPNTEAFF | TGTGCCAGCAGTGAGGGAGGGAGGCCTAACACTGAAGCTTTCTTT
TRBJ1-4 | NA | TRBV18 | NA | CASSRSRGTNEKLFF | TGTGCCAGCTCGCGCTCAAGGGGAACTAATGAAAAACTGTTTTTT
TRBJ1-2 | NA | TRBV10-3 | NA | CAISNQGYGYTF | TGTGCCATCAGCAACCAGGGGTATGGCTACACCTTC
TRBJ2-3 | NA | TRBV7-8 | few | CASRIPPDTQYF | TGTGCCAGCAGAATTCCCCCTGATACGCAGTATTTT
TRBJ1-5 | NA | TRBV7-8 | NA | CASSPVVYRNQPQHF | TGTGCCAGCAGCCCCGTAGTCTACCGAAATCAGCCCCAGCATTTT
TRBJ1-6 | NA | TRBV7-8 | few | CASSSTVVSPLHF | TGTGCCAGCAGCTCGACAGTGGTTTCGCCCCTCCACTTT
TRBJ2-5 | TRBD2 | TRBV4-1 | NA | CASSPGTLGGETQYF | TGCGCCAGCAGCCCCGGGACTCTGGGAGGGGAGACCCAGTACTTC
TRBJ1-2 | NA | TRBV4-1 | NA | CASSGAGRHGYTF | TGCGCCAGCAGCGGGGCAGGGCGCCATGGCTACACCTTC
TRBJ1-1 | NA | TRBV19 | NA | CASSPWERETEAFF | TGTGCCAGTAGTCCCTGGGAGAGGGAGACTGAAGCTTTCTTT
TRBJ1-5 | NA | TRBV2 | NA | CASTESSSNQPQHF | TGTGCCAGTACAGAAAGCTCATCTAATCAGCCCCAGCATTTT
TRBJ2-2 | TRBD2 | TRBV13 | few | CASSQRLAGGTNTGELFF | TGTGCCAGCAGCCAGAGACTAGCGGGGGGCACGAACACCGGGGAGCTGTTTTTT
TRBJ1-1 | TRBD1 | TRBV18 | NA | CASSPARGRRGSEAFF | TGTGCCAGCTCACCGGCCAGGGGGCGGAGAGGATCTGAAGCTTTCTTT
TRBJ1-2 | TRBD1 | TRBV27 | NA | CASSLTGGVNYGYTF | TGTGCCAGCTCCCTAACAGGGGGCGTTAACTATGGCTACACCTTC
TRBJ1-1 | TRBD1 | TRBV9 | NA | CASSHRQGGVTEAFF | TGTGCCAGCAGCCATCGACAGGGTGGTGTGACTGAAGCTTTCTTT
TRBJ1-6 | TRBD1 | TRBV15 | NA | CATSRDDRASSYNSPLHF | TGTGCCACCAGCAGAGATGACAGGGCGAGCTCCTATAATTCACCCCTCCACTTT
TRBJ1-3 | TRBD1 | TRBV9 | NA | CASSVTTGAGNTIYF | TGTGCCAGCAGCGTGACGACAGGGGCTGGAAACACCATATATTTT
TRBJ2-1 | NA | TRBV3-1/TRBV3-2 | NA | CASSPGWGPGNEQFF | TGTGCCAGCAGCCCCGGGTGGGGGCCGGGGAATGAGCAGTTCTTC
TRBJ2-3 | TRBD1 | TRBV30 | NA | CAWSDRADTQYF | TGTGCCTGGTCCGACAGGGCAGATACGCAGTATTTT
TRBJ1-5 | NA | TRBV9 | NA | CASSDGQFNQPQHF | TGTGCCAGCAGCGACGGACAGTTCAATCAGCCCCAGCATTTT
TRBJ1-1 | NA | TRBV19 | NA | CASSFLQGFKNTEAFF | TGTGCCAGTAGCTTCCTACAGGGCTTCAAGAACACTGAAGCTTTCTTT